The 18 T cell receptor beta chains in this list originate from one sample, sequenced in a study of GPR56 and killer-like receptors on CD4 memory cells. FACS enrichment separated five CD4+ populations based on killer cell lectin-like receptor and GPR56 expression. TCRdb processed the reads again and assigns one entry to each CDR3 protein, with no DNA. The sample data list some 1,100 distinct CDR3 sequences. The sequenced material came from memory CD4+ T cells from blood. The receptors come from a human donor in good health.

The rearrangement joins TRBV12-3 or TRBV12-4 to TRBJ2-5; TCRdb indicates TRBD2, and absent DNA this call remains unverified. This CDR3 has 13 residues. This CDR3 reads CASTRVYQETQYF.

The CDR3 reads CASSQQGRMNTEAFF. The chain is built from TRBV4-2 and TRBJ1-1. The germline gives CDR1 LGHNA, CDR2 YNFKEQ. The CDR3 loop spans 15 amino acids.

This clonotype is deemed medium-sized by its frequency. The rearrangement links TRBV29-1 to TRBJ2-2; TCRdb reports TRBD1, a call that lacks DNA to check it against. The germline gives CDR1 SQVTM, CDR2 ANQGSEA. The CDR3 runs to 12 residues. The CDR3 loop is CSAGQGPGELFF.

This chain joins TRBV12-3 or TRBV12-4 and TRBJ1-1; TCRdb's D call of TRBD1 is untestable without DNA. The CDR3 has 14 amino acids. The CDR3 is CASSFSSGGSEAFF.

The CDR3 loop reads CASSQAVRVTEAFF. The chain is built from TRBV4-3 and TRBJ1-1. The germline CDR1 and CDR2 sequences are LGHNA and YSLEER. The length of the CDR3 is 14 residues.

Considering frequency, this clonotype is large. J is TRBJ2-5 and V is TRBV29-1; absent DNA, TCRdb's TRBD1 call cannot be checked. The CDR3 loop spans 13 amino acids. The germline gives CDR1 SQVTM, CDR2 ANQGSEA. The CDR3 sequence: CSVLDWAQETQYF.

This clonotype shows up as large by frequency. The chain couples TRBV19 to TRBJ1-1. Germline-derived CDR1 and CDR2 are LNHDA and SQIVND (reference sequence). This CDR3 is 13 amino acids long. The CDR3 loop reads CASSSTSNTEAFF.

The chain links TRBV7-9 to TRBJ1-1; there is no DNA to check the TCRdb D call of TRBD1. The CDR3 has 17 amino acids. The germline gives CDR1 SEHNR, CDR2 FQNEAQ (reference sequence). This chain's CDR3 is CASSLTGASSLNTEAFF.

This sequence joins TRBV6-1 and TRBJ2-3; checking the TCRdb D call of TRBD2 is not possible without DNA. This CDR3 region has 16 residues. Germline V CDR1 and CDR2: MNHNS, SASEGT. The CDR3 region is CASSELAGGSTDTQYF.

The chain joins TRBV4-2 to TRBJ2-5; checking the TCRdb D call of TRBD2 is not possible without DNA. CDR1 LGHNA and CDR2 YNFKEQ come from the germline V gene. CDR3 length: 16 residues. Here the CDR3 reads CASSQDRASGGETQYF.

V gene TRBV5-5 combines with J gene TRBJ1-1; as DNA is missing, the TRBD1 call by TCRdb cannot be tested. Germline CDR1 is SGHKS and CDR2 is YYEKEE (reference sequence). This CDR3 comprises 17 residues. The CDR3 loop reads CASSFPTGGRGNTEAFF.

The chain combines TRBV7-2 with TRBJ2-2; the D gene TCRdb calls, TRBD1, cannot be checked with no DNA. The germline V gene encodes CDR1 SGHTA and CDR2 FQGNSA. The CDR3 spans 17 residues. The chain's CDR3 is CASSSIVLQGASGELFF.

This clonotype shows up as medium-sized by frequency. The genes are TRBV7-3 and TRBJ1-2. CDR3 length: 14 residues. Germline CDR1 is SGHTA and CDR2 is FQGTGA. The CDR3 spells CASSPDTNSYGYTF.

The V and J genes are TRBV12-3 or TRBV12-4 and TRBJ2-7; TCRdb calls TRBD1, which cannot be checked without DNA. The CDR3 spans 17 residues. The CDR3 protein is CASRRTGGTGQDGEQYF.

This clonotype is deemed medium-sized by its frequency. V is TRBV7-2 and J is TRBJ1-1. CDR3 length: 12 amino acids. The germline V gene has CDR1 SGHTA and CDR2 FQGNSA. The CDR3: CASSFPGLRAFF.

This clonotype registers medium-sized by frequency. This chain's CDR3 is CASRNLGELFF. The chain combines TRBV6-5 with TRBJ2-2. The CDR3 extends over 11 amino acids. CDR1 and CDR2 (germline): MNHEY, SVGAGI.

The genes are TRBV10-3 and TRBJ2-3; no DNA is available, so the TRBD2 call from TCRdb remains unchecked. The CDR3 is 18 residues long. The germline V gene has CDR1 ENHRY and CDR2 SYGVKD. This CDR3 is CAISESPGAGGHGDTQYF.

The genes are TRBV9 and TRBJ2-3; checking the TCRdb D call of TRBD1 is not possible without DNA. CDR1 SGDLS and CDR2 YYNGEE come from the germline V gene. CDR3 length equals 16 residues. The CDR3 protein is CASSVGGQVLTDTQYF.